This T cell receptor beta chain derives from a study of blood T cell repertoires in COVID-19. Sequencing used immunoSEQ multiplex PCR; TCRdb keeps in-frame clones, though not all of them. Altogether about 240,000 clones are present, 87% being singletons, with the ten largest covering about 7%. Germline lookup yields CDR1 SNHLY and CDR2 FYNNEI. Losses at the gene ends were 6 bases for V and 6 bases for J; bases not matched to a gene: 4. The CDR3 contains 14 residues. The receptor was isolated from a man aged 60-69 years who had recovered from COVID-19. This chain links TRBV2 with TRBJ1-5; the match to TRBD1 covers 11 bases. The sequenced sample consisted of peripheral blood. The CDR3 is CASRGTGGLQPQHF. CDR3 nucleotides: TGTGCCAGCAGAGGGACAGGGGGACTTCAGCCCCAGCATTTT.